What follows are 7 T cell receptor beta chains derived from one specimen sequenced in a study of T cell responses to AZD1222 COVID-19 vaccine. Generated by immunoSEQ multiplex PCR, the TCRdb table keeps only in-frame clones and is missing some. The table shows about 120,000 clones, with 75% to 90% occurring only once. This material consisted of peripheral blood, taken on day 0 of MenACWY control vaccination. These receptor sequences come from an adult in good health.

This chain uses TRBV19 with TRBJ2-1; possibly TRBD1 or TRBD2 for D (5 bases each). The CDR3 sequence is 17 residues long. V shed 6 bases and J shed 0 bases, with 18 bases lying between them. The V gene's germline CDR1 is LNHDA and CDR2 SQIVND (reference sequence). The CDR3: CASRGEETLSSYNEQFF. CDR3 DNA: TGTGCCAGTAGGGGGGAAGAGACCCTGAGCTCCTACAATGAGCAGTTCTTC.

The V and J genes are TRBV3-1 (or the pseudogene TRBV3-2) and TRBJ2-7, with 7 bases lining up with TRBD2. The length of the CDR3 is 16 residues. Trimming at V came to 4 bases and at J to 3 bases, leaving 12 bases not matched to a gene. The germline V gene encodes CDR1 LGHDT and CDR2 YNNKEL (reference sequence). CDR3 DNA sequence: TGTGCCAGCAGCCGGGGAGGGGCGACCTCTTACTACGAGCAGTACTTC. This translates into CASSRGGATSYYEQYF.

The rearrangement uses TRBV24-1 and TRBJ1-5; no definite D call. V lost 7 bases and J 2 bases, leaving 5 bases between the germline ends. Germline V gene sequence: CDR1 KGHDR, CDR2 SFDVKD. This CDR3 is built from 12 residues. In DNA form, the CDR3 reads TGTGCCACCAGCTTTGGCAATCAGCCCCAGCATTTT. Translation gives CATSFGNQPQHF.

V usage is TRBV6-5 and J usage is TRBJ2-5; the D gene is possibly TRBD2 (6 bases). The length of the CDR3 is 13 residues. Germline CDR1 MNHEY, CDR2 SVGAGI. V dropped 8 bases and J dropped 4 bases, with 14 bases sitting between them. The DNA for the CDR3 is TGTGCCAGCCATACCCCGGGGGTAGAGACCCAGTACTTC. Encoded protein: CASHTPGVETQYF.

This clone showed up just once. The chain links TRBV18 to TRBJ1-1, with D perhaps TRBD1 (6 bases). Germline V gene data show CDR1 as KGHSH and CDR2 as LQKENI. The CDR3 contains 18 residues. Trimming took off 1 base at V and 0 bases at J, with 18 bases between the two ends. Here the CDR3 DNA reads TGTGCCAGCTCACCACTGGCTAAACAGGGAGGAATGAACACTGAAGCTTTCTTT. Translating gives CASSPLAKQGGMNTEAFF.

The V gene is TRBV3-1 (or the pseudogene TRBV3-2), the J gene TRBJ2-7, with 7 bases lining up with TRBD1. Germline V lookup: CDR1 LGHDT, CDR2 YNNKEL (reference sequence). This CDR3 has 14 residues. Trimming at V came to 3 bases and at J to 4 bases, leaving 6 bases not matched to a gene. For the CDR3, the DNA is TGTGCCAGCAGCCACTGGGACAGTCAATACGAGCAGTACTTC. It translates to CASSHWDSQYEQYF.

This sequence joins TRBV6-2 or TRBV6-3 and TRBJ1-4; 9 bases line up with TRBD1. Looked up from germline, CDR1 is MNHEY and CDR2 is SVGEGT. This CDR3 comprises 15 residues. After removal of 5 bases from V and 8 bases from J, the junction contained 9 bases not matched to a gene. CDR3 residues: CASSGETGGNEKLFF. For the CDR3, the DNA is TGTGCCAGCAGTGGAGAGACAGGGGGGAACGAAAAACTGTTTTTT.